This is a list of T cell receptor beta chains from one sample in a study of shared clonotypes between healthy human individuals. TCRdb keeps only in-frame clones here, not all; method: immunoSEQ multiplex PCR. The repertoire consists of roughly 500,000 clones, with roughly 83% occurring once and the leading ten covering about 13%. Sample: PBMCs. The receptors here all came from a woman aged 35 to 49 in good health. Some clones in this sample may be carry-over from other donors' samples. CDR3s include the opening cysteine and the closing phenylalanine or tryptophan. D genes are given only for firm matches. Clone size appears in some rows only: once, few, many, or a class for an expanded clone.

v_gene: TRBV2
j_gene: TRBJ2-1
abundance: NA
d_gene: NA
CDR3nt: TGTGCCAGCACCTTAGGAGGCCGGTACAATGAGCAGTTCTTC
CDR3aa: CASTLGGRYNEQFF

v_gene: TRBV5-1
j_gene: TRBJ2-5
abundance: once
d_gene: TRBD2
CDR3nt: TGCGCCAGCAGCTTGGCCGGCGGGAGGGCGGAGACCCAGTACTTC
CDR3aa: CASSLAGGRAETQYF

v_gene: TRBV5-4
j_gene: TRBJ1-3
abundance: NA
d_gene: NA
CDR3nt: TGTGCCAGCAGCTTAGGACAGCCTCGCTCTGGAAACACCATATATTTT
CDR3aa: CASSLGQPRSGNTIYF

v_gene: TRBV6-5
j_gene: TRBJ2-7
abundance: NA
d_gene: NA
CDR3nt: TGTGCCAGCAGTTACCCTAGCGAGCAGTACTTC
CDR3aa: CASSYPSEQYF

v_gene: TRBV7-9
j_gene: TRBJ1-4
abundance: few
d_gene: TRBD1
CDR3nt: TGTGCCAGCAGCGACCCCCGGGACAGTGAAAAACTGTTTTTT
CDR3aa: CASSDPRDSEKLFF

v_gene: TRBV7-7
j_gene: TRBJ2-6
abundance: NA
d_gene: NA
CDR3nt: TGTGCTAGCAGCTTAAATTCCGGCTCTGGGGCCAACGTCCTGACTTTC
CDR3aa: CASSLNSGSGANVLTF

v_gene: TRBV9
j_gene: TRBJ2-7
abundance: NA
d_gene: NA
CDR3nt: TGTGCCAGCAGCGTAGGGGGGGCCACTATCGAGCAGTACTTC
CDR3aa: CASSVGGATIEQYF

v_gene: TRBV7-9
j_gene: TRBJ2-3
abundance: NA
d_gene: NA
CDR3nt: TGTGCCAGCAGGTCCCTAGGGGCAGATACGCAGTATTTT
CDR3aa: CASRSLGADTQYF

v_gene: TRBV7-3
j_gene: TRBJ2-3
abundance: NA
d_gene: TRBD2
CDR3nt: TGTGCCAGCAGCAGAAGCGGGAAGAGCACAGATACGCAGTATTTT
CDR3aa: CASSRSGKSTDTQYF

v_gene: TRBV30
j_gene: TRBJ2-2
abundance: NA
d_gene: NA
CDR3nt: TGTGCCACGACCTCCTACGCGGAGCTGTTTTTT
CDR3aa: CATTSYAELFF

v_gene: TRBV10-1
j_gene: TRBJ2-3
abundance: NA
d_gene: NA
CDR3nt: TGCGCCAGCAGTGAGTGGGTCACAGATACGCAGTATTTT
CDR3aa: CASSEWVTDTQYF

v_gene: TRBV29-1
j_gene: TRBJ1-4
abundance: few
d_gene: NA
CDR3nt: TGCAGCGTCGCCCAGAACCTCAATGAAAAACTGTTTTTT
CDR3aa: CSVAQNLNEKLFF

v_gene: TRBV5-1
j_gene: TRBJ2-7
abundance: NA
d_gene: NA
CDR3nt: TGCGCCAGCAGCCCGGTCCTGCCGGGAGTCGTCTACGAGCAGTACTTC
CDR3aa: CASSPVLPGVVYEQYF

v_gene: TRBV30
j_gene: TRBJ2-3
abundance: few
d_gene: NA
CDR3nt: TGTGCCTGGAGCGGGCGTATCACAGGGCGCACAGATACGCAGTATTTT
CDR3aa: CAWSGRITGRTDTQYF

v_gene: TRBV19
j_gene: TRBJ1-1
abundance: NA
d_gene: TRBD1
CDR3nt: TGTGCCAGTAGTACACAGGGGGGATCGGGAACTGAAGCTTTCTTT
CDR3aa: CASSTQGGSGTEAFF

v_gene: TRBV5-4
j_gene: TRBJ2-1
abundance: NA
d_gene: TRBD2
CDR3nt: TGTGCCAGCAGCCACTTAGCGGGAGAAGGGAATGAGCAGTTCTTC
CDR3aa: CASSHLAGEGNEQFF

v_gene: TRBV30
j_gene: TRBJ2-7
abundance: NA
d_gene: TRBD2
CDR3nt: TGTGCCTGGATGTCCGGGACTAGCGGGAGCTACGAGCAGTACTTC
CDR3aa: CAWMSGTSGSYEQYF

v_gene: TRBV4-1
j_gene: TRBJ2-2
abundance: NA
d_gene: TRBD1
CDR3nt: TGCGCCAGCAGCCACTCCCTGGGACAGGGTTACTCCGGGGAGCTGTTTTTT
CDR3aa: CASSHSLGQGYSGELFF

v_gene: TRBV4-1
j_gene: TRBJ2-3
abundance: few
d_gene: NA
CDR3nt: TGCGCCAGCAGCCAAGTGACGGGCGGGACTAGCACAGATACGCAGTATTTT
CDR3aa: CASSQVTGGTSTDTQYF

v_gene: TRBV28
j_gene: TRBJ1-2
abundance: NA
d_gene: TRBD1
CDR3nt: TGTGCCAGCAGTTTTCCTCGGGACAGGGACCCTTACGGCTACACCTTC
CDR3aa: CASSFPRDRDPYGYTF

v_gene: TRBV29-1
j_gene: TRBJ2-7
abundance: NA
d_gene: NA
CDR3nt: TGCAGCGTTGTCGGGGGCTACGAGCAGTACTTC
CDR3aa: CSVVGGYEQYF

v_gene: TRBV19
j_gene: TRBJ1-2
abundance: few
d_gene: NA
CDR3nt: TGTGCCAGTAGTATAAGCCCCCGGACGGGGAATGGCTACACCTTC
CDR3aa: CASSISPRTGNGYTF

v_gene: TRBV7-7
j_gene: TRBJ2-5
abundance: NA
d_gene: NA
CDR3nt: TGTGCTAGCAGCTTAACCGACCTGGGGACCCAGTACTTC
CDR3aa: CASSLTDLGTQYF

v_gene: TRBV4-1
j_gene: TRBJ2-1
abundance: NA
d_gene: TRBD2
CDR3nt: TGCGCCAGCAGCCAAGGGGGCGGGAGAGGGACCTACAATGAGCAGTTCTTC
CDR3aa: CASSQGGGRGTYNEQFF

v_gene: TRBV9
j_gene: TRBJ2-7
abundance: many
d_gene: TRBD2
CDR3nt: TGTGCCAGCAGCCCCAAAAGGACTAGCGGGAGGTCCTACGAGCAGTACTTC
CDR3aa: CASSPKRTSGRSYEQYF

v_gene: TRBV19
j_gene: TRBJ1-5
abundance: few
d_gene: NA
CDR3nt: TGTGCCACCTTCCGGACGGGACAGCCCCAGCATTTT
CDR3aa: CATFRTGQPQHF

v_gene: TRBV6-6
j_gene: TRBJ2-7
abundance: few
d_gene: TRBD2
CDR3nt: TGTGCCAGCAGTTACTCGGGAGGGCTAGGGTACGAGCAGTACTTC
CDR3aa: CASSYSGGLGYEQYF

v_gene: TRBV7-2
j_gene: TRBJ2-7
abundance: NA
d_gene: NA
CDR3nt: TGTGCCAGCAGCTTAGGACAGCTTCCTCCCTCCTACGAGCAGTACTTC
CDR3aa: CASSLGQLPPSYEQYF

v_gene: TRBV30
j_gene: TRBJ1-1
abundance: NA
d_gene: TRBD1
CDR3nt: TGTGCCTGGAGTGTCCCGAAGACAGGGGTGATGAACACTGAAGCTTTCTTT
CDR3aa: CAWSVPKTGVMNTEAFF

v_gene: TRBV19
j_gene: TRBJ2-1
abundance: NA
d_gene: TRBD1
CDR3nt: TGTGCCAGTAGTCCGCCCCCACAGGGGGCTAGCGAGTCCTACAATGAGCAGTTCTTC
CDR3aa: CASSPPPQGASESYNEQFF

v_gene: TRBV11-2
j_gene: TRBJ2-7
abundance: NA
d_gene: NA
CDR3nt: TGTGCCAGCAGCCCCCTGACTAGCTACGAGCAGTACTTC
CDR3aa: CASSPLTSYEQYF

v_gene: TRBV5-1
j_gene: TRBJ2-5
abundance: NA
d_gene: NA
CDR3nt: TGCGCCAGCAGCTCCCTAGGTAGTCTACAAGAGACCCAGTACTTC
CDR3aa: CASSSLGSLQETQYF

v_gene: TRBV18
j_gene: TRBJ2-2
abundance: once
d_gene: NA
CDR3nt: TGTGCCAGCTCACCAGGAGGGGCTAGAACCGGGGAGCTGTTTTTT
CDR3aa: CASSPGGARTGELFF

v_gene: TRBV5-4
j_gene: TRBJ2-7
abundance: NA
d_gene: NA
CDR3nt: TGTGCCAGCAGCTTGCAGGGGATAAGCTACGAGCAGTACTTC
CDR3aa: CASSLQGISYEQYF